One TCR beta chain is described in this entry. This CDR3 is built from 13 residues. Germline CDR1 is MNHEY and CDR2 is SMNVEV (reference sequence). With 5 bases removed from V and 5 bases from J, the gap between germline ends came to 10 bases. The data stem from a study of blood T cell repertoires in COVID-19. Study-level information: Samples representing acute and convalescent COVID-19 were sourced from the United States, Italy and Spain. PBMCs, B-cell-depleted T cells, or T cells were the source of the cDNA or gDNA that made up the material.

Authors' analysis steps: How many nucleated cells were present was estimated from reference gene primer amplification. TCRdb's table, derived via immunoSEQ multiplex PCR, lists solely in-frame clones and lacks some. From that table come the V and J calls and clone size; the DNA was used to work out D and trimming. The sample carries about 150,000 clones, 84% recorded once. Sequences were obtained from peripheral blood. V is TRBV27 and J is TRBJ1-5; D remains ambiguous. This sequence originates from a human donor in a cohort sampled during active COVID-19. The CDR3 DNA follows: TGTGCCAGCAGTGTTCAGGAGGATCAGCCCCAGCATTTT. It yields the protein CASSVQEDQPQHF.